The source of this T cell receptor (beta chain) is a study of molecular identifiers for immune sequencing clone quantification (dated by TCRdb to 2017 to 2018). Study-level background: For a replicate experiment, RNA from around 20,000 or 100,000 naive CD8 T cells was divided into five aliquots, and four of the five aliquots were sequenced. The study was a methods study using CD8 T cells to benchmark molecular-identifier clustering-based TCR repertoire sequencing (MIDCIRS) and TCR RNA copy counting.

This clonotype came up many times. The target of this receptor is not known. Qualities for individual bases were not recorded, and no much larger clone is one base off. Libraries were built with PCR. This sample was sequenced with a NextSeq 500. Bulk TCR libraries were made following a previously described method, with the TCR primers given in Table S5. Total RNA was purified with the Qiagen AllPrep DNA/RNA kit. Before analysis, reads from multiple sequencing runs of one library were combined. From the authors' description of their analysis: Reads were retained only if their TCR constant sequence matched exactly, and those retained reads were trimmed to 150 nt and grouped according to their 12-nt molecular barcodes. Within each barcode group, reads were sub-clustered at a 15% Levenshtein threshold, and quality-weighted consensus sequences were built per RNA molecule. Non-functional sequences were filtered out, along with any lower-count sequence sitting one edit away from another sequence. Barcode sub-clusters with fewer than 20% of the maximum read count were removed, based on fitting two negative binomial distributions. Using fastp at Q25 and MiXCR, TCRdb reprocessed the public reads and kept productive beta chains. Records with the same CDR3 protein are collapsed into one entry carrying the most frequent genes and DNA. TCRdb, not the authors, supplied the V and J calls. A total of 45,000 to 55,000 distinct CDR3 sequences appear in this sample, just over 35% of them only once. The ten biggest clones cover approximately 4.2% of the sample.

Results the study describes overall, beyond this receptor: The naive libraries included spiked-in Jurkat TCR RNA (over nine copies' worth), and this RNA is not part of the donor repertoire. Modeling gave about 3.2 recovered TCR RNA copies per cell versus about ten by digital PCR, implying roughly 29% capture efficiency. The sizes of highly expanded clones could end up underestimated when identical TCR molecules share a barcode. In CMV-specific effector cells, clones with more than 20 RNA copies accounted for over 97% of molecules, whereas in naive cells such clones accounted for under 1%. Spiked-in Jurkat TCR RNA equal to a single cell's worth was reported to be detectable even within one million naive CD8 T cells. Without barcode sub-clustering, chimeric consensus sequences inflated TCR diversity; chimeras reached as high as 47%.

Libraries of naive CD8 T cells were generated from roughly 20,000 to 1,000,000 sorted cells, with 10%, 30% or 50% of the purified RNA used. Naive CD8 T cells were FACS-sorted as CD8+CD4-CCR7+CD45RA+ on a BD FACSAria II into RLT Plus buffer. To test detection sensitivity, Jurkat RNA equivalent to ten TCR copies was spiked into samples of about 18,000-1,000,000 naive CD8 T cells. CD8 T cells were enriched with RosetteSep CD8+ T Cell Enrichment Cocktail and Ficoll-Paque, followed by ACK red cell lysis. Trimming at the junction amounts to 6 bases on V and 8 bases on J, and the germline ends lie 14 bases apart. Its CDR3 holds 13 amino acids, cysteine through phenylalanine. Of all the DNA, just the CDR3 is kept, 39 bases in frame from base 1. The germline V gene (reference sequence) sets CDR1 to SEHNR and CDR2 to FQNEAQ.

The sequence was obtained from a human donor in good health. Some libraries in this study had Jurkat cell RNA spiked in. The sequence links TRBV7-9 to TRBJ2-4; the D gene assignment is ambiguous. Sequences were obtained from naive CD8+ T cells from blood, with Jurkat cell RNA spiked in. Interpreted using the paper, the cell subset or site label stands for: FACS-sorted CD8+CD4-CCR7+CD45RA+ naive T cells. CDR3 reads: CASRSELRDIQYF. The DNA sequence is TGTGCCAGCAGATCTGAACTAAGGGACATTCAGTACTTC.